These 22 T cell receptor beta chains share one sample of origin, sequenced in a study of blood T cell repertoires in COVID-19. Profiling relied on immunoSEQ multiplex PCR, and the TCRdb table lists in-frame clones only, not all of them. The table shows 130,000 to 150,000 clones, with around 90% occurring only once. Sequences were obtained from peripheral blood. The receptors were gathered from a man aged 65 to 85 with acute or convalescent COVID-19.

The chain carries TRBV6-5 and TRBJ1-1; D not certain. The CDR3 is 13 amino acids. Between the trimmed V and J ends, which lost 8 bases and 5 bases, there was a span of 15 bases. The germline gives CDR1 MNHEY, CDR2 SVGAGI. Written as DNA, the CDR3 is TGTGCCAGCCACCGCGGGGAGTCTACTGAAGCTTTCTTT. This encodes CASHRGESTEAFF.

CDR3 nucleotides: TGTGCCAGATCCGGAACAGGGGATTCGAATCAGCCCCAGCATTTT. Translating it yields CARSGTGDSNQPQHF. The chain combines TRBV19 with TRBJ1-5; TRBD1 agrees at 7 bases. The CDR3 length is 15 residues. With 9 bases clipped from V and 4 bases from J, the junction kept 12 bases outside the gene matches. Germline values: CDR1 LNHDA, CDR2 SQIVND (reference sequence).

This clone occurred once. J is TRBJ1-3 and V is TRBV9; unclear D gene. This CDR3 region has 16 residues. In germline, CDR1 is SGDLS, CDR2 YYNGEE. V shed 4 bases and J shed 1 base, with 15 bases lying between them. DNA for the CDR3: TGTGCCAGCAGCTCCAACGGAGGGCCATCTGGAAACACCATATATTTT. The encoded protein is CASSSNGGPSGNTIYF. Together with reference TRBV9 and TRBJ1-3, the CDR3 gives the full variable domain: DSGVTQTPKHLITATGQRVTLRCSPRSGDLSVYWYQQSLDQGLQFLIQYYNGEERAKGNILERFSAQQFPDLHSELNLSSLELGDSALYFCASSSNGGPSGNTIYFGEGSWLTVV.

The J gene is TRBJ2-5, the V gene TRBV19; weak D call: TRBD1 (5 bases). This CDR3 is built from 12 residues. V lost 4 bases to trimming and J lost 5 bases, with 8 bases between them. Germline V gives CDR1 LNHDA, CDR2 SQIVND (reference sequence). CDR3 region: CASSRGPETQYF. Here the CDR3 DNA reads TGTGCCAGTAGTAGGGGCCCCGAGACCCAGTACTTC.

The chain couples TRBV5-1 to TRBJ1-2; 7 positions agree with TRBD1. Germline-derived CDR1 and CDR2 are SGHRS and YFSETQ. Trimming at V came to 4 bases and at J to 1 base, leaving 4 bases not matched to a gene. The CDR3 totals 14 residues. CDR3 region: CASSTGQINYGYTF. In DNA, the CDR3 is TGCGCCAGCAGCACGGGACAGATTAACTATGGCTACACCTTC. The complete variable domain, with remaining parts taken from reference TRBV5-1 and TRBJ1-2, reads KAGVTQTPRYLIKTRGQQVTLSCSPISGHRSVSWYQQTPGQGLQFLFEYFSETQRNKGNFPGRFSGRQFSNSRSEMNVSTLELGDSALYLCASSTGQINYGYTFGSGTRLTVV.

This rearrangement joins TRBV9 to TRBJ2-1; 8 nucleotides match TRBD2. The CDR3 spans 16 residues. V lost 4 bases, J lost 0 bases, and 6 bases stayed unmatched. Per germline, CDR1 SGDLS and CDR2 YYNGEE. This chain's CDR3 is CASSRTGTSSYNEQFF. DNA of the CDR3: TGTGCCAGCAGCCGAACCGGGACTAGCTCCTACAATGAGCAGTTCTTC.

V and J are TRBV30 and TRBJ1-1; TRBD1 matches at 7 bases. This CDR3 comprises 12 residues. Germline CDR1 and CDR2: GTSNPN and SVGIG (reference sequence). V dropped 3 bases and J dropped 6; count of bases not matched to a gene: 4. The CDR3, as DNA: TGTGCCTGGAGCACAGGGGTCCCTGAAGCTTTCTTT. This translates into CAWSTGVPEAFF. Together with reference TRBV30 and TRBJ1-1, the CDR3 gives the full variable domain: SQTIHQWPATLVQPVGSPLSLECTVEGTSNPNLYWYRQAAGRGLQLLFYSVGIGQISSEVPQNLSASRPQDRQFILSSKKLLLSDSGFYLCAWSTGVPEAFFGQGTRLTVV.

The chain links TRBV5-4 to TRBJ2-2; maybe TRBD1 (5 bases). There are 15 residues in the CDR3. V lost 5 bases and J lost 0, with 11 bases in between. Germline V lookup: CDR1 SGHNT, CDR2 YYREEE (reference sequence). The CDR3 DNA is TGTGCCAGCAGTGGCAGGGATACGAACACCGGGGAGCTGTTTTTT. Translating gives CASSGRDTNTGELFF.

The V and J genes are TRBV6-6 and TRBJ1-1; 7 bases are shared with TRBD1. This CDR3 spans 16 amino acids. J gave up 0 bases and V 5 bases, and 9 bases lay outside the gene matches. CDR1 and CDR2 (germline): MNHNY, SVGAGI (reference sequence). The CDR3 DNA reads as TGTGCCAGCAGTCGACAGGGCAATATGATGAACACTGAAGCTTTCTTT. Encoded protein: CASSRQGNMMNTEAFF.

This clone has only a few counts. This chain connects TRBV11-2 to TRBJ2-7; TRBD1 matches at 9 bases. Germline V gene data show CDR1 as SGHAT and CDR2 as FQNNGV. The CDR3 sequence is 15 residues long. With 5 bases clipped from V and 6 bases from J, the junction kept 11 bases outside the gene matches. CDR3: CASSPGDRERAEQYF. The CDR3 bases are TGTGCCAGCAGCCCGGGGGACAGGGAGAGGGCCGAGCAGTACTTC.

The rearrangement uses TRBV5-1 and TRBJ2-5, with 12 bases that match TRBD2. This CDR3 has 16 residues. V was clipped by 2 bases and J by 4 bases; unmatched bases: 6. CDR1 is SGHRS, CDR2 YFSETQ, per germline. The CDR3 region is CASSFTLAGGRETQYF. CDR3 nucleotide sequence: TGCGCCAGCAGCTTTACTCTAGCGGGAGGGCGAGAGACCCAGTACTTC.

The chain joins TRBV5-4 to TRBJ1-1; D uncertain. Deletions cut 5 bases from V and 4 bases from J, with 18 bases between. Germline assignment: CDR1 SGHNT and CDR2 YYREEE (reference sequence). The CDR3 is made up of 15 amino acids. The CDR3 here is CASRTGVGFGTEAFF. The CDR3 DNA reads as TGTGCCAGCAGGACCGGGGTAGGGTTTGGCACTGAAGCTTTCTTT. Full variable domain (outside the CDR3, taken from reference TRBV5-4 and TRBJ1-1): ETGVTQSPTHLIKTRGQQVTLRCSSQSGHNTVSWYQQALGQGPQFIFQYYREEENGRGNFPPRFSGLQFPNYSSELNVNALELDDSALYLCASRTGVGFGTEAFFGQGTRLTVV.

This clone was recorded once. This chain joins TRBV3-1 (or the pseudogene TRBV3-2) and TRBJ1-1, with no clear D. The germline gives CDR1 LGHDT, CDR2 YNNKEL (reference sequence). The CDR3 covers 12 residues. Trimming stripped 1 base from V and 10 bases from J, with 10 bases between. CDR3 loop: CASSQARGGAFF. The CDR3 DNA follows: TGTGCCAGCAGCCAAGCGCGCGGCGGAGCTTTCTTT.

This clone was recorded once. The genes are TRBV3-1 (or the pseudogene TRBV3-2) and TRBJ2-7; 7 bases align to TRBD2. Losses at the gene ends were 4 bases for V and 6 bases for J; bases not matched to a gene: 6. The length of the CDR3 is 13 residues. Germline lookup yields CDR1 LGHDT and CDR2 YNNKEL (reference sequence). The CDR3 nucleotides read TGTGCCAGCAGCCCGGGGAGGGAATTCGAGCAGTACTTC. Translation gives CASSPGREFEQYF.

The chain links TRBV11-3 to TRBJ2-2, with D perhaps matching TRBD2 (6 bases). The CDR3 consists of 13 residues. Germline CDR1 SGHNT, CDR2 YENEEA. Trimming left V 5 bases short and J 9 bases short, with 13 bases between. The CDR3 is CASSRDSYRELFF. In DNA, the CDR3 is TGTGCCAGCAGCCGGGACTCTTACCGGGAGCTGTTTTTT.

This clone was counted once. The V call is TRBV7-9, the J call TRBJ2-3; possibly TRBD1 for D (5 bases). The CDR3 has 14 residues. CDR1 and CDR2 (germline): SEHNR, FQNEAQ (reference sequence). Deletions cut 3 bases from V and 4 bases from J, with 11 bases between. The CDR3 protein is CASSFRGASDTQYF. CDR3 nucleotides: TGTGCCAGCAGCTTCCGTGGGGCGTCAGATACGCAGTATTTT.

V gene TRBV15 combines with J gene TRBJ2-5; D is possibly TRBD1 (6 bases). Trimming cost V 0 bases and J 5 bases, with 13 bases left between them. The CDR3 contains 15 residues. Germline V gene lookup returns CDR1 LNHNV and CDR2 YYDKDF (reference sequence). The CDR3 nucleotides are TGTGCCACCAGCAGAGATAGAGGGGGAGTGGAGACCCAGTACTTC. This gives the protein CATSRDRGGVETQYF.

The J gene is TRBJ2-7, the V gene TRBV18, with 7 bases identical to TRBD1. V was pared by 3 bases and J by 6 bases, with 2 bases of the junction left unmatched. Per germline, CDR1 KGHSH and CDR2 LQKENI. The CDR3 covers 12 residues. CDR3 bases: TGTGCCAGCTCACCCAACAGGGGCGAGCAGTACTTC. This sequence encodes CASSPNRGEQYF.

The V gene is TRBV29-1, the J gene TRBJ1-5, with 9 bases aligning to TRBD1. The CDR3 consists of 17 residues. Germline V gives CDR1 SQVTM, CDR2 ANQGSEA. Trimming at V came to 4 bases and at J to 3 bases, leaving 13 bases not matched to a gene. The CDR3 DNA follows: TGCAGCGTTGTACTCGCCACGATACAGGGGGCCAATCAGCCCCAGCATTTT. This translates into CSVVLATIQGANQPQHF.

The chain recombines TRBV27 with TRBJ1-6, with 8 bases aligning to TRBD1. Germline V gene lookup returns CDR1 MNHEY and CDR2 SMNVEV (reference sequence). V shed 7 bases and J 10 bases; nucleotides not matched to a gene: 9. CDR3 length equals 14 residues. CDR3 in amino acids: CASTKTGVLSPLHF. Written as DNA, the CDR3 is TGTGCCAGCACTAAGACAGGGGTCCTCTCACCCCTCCACTTT.

The rearrangement uses TRBV7-8 and TRBJ2-5; a weak D match, TRBD2 (6 bases). Trimming pared 5 bases from V and 5 bases from J, leaving 9 bases between. Germline CDR1 is SGHVS and CDR2 is FQNEAQ. The CDR3 contains 12 residues. CDR3 in amino acids: CASSRDWETQYF. As DNA, the CDR3 is TGTGCCAGCAGCCGGGACTGGGAGACCCAGTACTTC. The variable domain in full, with the rest retrieved from reference TRBV7-8 and TRBJ2-5, is GAGVSQSPRYKVAKRGQDVALRCDPISGHVSLFWYQQALGQGPEFLTYFQNEAQLDKSGLPSDRFFAERPEGSVSTLKIQRTQQEDSAVYLCASSRDWETQYFGPGTRLLVL.

This clone was counted once. The CDR3 protein is CASSLQGGSGNTIYF. For the CDR3, the DNA is TGTGCCAGCAGCTTACAGGGGGGCTCTGGAAACACCATATATTTT. This rearrangement joins TRBV7-2 to TRBJ1-3, with 7 bases lining up with TRBD1. After removal of 2 bases from V and 0 bases from J, the junction contained 1 base not matched to a gene. The CDR3 loop spans 15 amino acids. Looked up from germline, CDR1 is SGHTA and CDR2 is FQGNSA.